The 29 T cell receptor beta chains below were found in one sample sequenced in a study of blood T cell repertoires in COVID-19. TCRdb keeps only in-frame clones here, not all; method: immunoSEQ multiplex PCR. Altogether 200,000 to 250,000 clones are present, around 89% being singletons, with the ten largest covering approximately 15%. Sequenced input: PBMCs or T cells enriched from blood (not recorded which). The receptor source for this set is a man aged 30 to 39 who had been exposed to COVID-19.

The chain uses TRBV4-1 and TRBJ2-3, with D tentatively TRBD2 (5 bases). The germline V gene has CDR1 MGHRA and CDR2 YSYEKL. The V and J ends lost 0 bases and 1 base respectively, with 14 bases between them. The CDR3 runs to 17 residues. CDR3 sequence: CASSQEALATRTDTQYF. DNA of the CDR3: TGCGCCAGCAGCCAAGAAGCCCTAGCCACCCGCACAGATACGCAGTATTTT.

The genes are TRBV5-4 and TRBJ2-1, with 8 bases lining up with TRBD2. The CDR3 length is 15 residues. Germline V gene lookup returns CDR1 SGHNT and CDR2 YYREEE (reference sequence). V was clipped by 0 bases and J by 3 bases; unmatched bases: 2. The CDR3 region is CASSLDTSGYNEQFF. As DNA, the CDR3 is TGTGCCAGCAGCTTGGACACTAGCGGCTACAATGAGCAGTTCTTC.

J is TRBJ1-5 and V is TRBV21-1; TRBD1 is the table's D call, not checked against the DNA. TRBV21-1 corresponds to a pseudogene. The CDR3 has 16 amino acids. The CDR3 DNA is TGTGCCAGCAGCATTTACAGGGGGCAAAGCAATCAGCCCCAGCATTTT. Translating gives CASSIYRGQSNQPQHF.

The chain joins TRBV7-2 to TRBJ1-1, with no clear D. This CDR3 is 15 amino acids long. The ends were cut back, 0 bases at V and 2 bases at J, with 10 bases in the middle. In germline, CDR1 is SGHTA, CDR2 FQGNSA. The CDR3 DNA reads TGTGCCAGCAGCTTAGCCCCAACATTCAACACTGAAGCTTTCTTT. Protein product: CASSLAPTFNTEAFF.

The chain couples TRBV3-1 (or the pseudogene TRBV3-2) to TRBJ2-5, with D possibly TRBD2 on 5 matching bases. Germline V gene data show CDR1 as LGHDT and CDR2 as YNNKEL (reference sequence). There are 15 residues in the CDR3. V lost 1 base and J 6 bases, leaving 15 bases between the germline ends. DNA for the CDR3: TGTGCCAGCAGCCAAGGGCGACTACCCCCACAGACCCAGTACTTC. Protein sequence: CASSQGRLPPQTQYF.

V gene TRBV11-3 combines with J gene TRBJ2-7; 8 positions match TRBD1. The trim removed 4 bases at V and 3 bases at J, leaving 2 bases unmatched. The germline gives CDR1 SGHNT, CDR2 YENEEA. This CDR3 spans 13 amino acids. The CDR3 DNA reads TGTGCCAGCAGCTCAGACAGGGGCTACGAGCAGTACTTC. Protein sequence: CASSSDRGYEQYF.

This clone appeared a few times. The CDR3 sequence is CASSRDRGFSTDTQYF. The DNA of the CDR3 is TGTGCCAGCAGCCGGGACAGGGGGTTTAGCACAGATACGCAGTATTTT. The chain recombines TRBV3-1 (or the pseudogene TRBV3-2) with TRBJ2-3, with TRBD1 matching 11 bases. J lost 0 bases, V lost 4 bases, and 3 bases had no gene match. The CDR3 spans 16 residues. Germline values: CDR1 LGHDT, CDR2 YNNKEL (reference sequence).

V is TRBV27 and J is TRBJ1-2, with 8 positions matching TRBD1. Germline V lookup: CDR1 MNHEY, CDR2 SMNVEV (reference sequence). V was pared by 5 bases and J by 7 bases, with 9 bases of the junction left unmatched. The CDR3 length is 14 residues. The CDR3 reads CASSLGPGGGGYTF. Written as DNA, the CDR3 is TGTGCCAGCAGTCTCGGGCCAGGGGGCGGTGGCTACACCTTC.

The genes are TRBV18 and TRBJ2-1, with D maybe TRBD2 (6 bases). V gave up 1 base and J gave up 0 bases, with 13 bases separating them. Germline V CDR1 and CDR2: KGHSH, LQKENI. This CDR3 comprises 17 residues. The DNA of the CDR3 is TGTGCCAGCTCACCACTCGGGGGATTGGTCTCCTACAATGAGCAGTTCTTC. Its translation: CASSPLGGLVSYNEQFF.

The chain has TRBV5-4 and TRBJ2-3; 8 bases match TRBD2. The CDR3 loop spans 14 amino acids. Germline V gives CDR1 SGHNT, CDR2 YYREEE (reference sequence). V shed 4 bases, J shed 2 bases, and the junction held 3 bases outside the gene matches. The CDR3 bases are TGTGCCAGCAGCCGCGGGGGGAACACAGATACGCAGTATTTT. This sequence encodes CASSRGGNTDTQYF.

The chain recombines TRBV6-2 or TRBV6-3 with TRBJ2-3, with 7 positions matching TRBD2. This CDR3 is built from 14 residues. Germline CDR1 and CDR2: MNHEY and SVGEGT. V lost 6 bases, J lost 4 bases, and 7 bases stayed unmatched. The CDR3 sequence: CASSLRDYSDTQYF. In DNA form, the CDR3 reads TGTGCCAGCAGCCTCCGGGACTACTCAGATACGCAGTATTTT.

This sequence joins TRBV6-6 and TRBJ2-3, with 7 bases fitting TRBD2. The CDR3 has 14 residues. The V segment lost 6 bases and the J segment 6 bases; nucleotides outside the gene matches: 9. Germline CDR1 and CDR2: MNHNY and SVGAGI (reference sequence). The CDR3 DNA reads TGTGCCAGCAGCCCCACTAGCGCCGGGGATACGCAGTATTTT. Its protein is CASSPTSAGDTQYF.

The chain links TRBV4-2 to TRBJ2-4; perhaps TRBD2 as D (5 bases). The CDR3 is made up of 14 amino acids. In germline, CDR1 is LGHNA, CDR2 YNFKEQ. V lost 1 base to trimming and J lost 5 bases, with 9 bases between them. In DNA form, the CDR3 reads TGTGCCAGCAGCCAAGGGACTTTAGAAAACATTCAGTACTTC. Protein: CASSQGTLENIQYF.

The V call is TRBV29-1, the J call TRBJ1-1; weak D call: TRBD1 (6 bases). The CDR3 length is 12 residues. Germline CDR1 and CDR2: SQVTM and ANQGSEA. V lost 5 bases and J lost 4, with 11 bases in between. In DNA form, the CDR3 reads TGCAGCGTTCTGGGGGCGAGCACTGAAGCTTTCTTT. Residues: CSVLGASTEAFF.

The CDR3 loop reads CASSQERSTDTQYF. CDR3 in DNA: TGTGCCAGCAGCCAAGAGCGGAGCACAGATACGCAGTATTTT. V usage is TRBV4-2 and J usage is TRBJ2-3; unclear D gene. The germline CDR1 and CDR2 sequences are LGHNA and YNFKEQ. CDR3 size: 14 residues. Trimming pared 0 bases from V and 0 bases from J, leaving 4 bases between.

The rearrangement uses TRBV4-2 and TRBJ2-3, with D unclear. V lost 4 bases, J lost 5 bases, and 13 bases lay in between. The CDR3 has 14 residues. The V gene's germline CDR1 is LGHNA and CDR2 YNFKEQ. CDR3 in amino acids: CASSPTIQEDTQYF. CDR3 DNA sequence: TGTGCCAGCAGCCCCACAATCCAGGAAGATACGCAGTATTTT.

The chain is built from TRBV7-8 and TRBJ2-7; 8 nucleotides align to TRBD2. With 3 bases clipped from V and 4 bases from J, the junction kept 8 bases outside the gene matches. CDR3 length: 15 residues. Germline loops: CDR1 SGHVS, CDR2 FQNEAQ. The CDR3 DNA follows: TGTGCCAGCAGCTTGGCCGGGGGGGGGAAGTACGAGCAGTACTTC. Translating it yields CASSLAGGGKYEQYF.

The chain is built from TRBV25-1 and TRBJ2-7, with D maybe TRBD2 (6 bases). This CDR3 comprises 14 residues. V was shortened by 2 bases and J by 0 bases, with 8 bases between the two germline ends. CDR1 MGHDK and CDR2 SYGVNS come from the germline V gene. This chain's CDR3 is CASSEPGLSYEQYF. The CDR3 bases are TGTGCCAGCAGTGAACCGGGACTCTCCTACGAGCAGTACTTC.

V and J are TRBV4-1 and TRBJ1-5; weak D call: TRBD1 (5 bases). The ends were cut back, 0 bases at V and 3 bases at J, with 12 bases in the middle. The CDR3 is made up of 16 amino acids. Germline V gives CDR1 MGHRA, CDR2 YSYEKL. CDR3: CASSQDRGEYNQPQHF. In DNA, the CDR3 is TGCGCCAGCAGCCAAGATCGGGGGGAATACAATCAGCCCCAGCATTTT.

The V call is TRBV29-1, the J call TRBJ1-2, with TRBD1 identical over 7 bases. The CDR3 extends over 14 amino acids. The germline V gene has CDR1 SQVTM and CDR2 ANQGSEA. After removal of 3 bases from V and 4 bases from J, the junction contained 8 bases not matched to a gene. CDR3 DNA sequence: TGCAGCGTTGATGGAGGGGGCATTCGCTATGGCTACACCTTC. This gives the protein CSVDGGGIRYGYTF.

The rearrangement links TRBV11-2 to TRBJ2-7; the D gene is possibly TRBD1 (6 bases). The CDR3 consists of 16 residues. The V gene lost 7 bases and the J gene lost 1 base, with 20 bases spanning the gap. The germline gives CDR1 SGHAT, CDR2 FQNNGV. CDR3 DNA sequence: TGTGCCAGCAATCCCAGGGCAGGGGAGTCGTCCTACGAGCAGTACTTC. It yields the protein CASNPRAGESSYEQYF.

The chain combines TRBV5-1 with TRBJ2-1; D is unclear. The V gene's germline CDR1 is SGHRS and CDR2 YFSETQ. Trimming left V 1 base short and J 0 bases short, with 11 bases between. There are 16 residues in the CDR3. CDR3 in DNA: TGCGCCAGCAGCTTGCTGCCGCCGAGCTCCTACAATGAGCAGTTCTTC. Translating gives CASSLLPPSSYNEQFF.

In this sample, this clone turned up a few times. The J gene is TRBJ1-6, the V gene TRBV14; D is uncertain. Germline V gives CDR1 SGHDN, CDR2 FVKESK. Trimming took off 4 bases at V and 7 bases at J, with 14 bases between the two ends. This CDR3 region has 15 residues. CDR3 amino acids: CASSPKLGPNSPLHF. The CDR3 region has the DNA TGTGCCAGCAGCCCGAAACTGGGCCCAAATTCACCCCTCCACTTT.

The CDR3 nucleotides are TGTGCCAGCAGTCAGTCCGGGACAGGGTACTACGAGCAGTACTTC. Encoded protein: CASSQSGTGYYEQYF. V and J are TRBV6-5 and TRBJ2-7, with TRBD1 identical over 9 bases. Trimming took 5 bases from V and 3 from J; bases not matched to a gene: 8. Germline V gives CDR1 MNHEY, CDR2 SVGAGI. CDR3 length: 15 amino acids.

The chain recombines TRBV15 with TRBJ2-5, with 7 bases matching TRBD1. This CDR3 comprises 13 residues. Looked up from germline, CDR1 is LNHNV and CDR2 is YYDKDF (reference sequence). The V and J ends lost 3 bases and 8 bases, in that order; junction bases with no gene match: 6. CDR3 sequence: CATSRDRTKTQYF. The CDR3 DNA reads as TGTGCCACCAGCAGGGACAGGACGAAAACCCAGTACTTC. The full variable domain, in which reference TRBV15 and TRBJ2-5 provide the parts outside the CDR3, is DAMVIQNPRYQVTQFGKPVTLSCSQTLNHNVMYWYQQKSSQAPKLLFHYYDKDFNNEADTPDNFQSRRPNTSFCFLDIRSPGLGDTAMYLCATSRDRTKTQYFGPGTRLLVL.

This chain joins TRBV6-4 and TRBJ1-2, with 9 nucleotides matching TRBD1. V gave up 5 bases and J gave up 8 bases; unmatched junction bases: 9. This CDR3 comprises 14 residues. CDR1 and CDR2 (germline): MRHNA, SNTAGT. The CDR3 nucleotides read TGTGCCAGCAGTCGGGACAGGGATGTGAGGGGCTACACCTTC. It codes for CASSRDRDVRGYTF.

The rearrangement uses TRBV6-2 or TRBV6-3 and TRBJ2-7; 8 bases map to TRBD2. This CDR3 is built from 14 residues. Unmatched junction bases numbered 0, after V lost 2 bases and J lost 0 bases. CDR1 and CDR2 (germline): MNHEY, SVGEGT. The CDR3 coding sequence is TGTGCCAGCAGTTACGGGACTAGCTCCTACGAGCAGTACTTC. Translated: CASSYGTSSYEQYF.

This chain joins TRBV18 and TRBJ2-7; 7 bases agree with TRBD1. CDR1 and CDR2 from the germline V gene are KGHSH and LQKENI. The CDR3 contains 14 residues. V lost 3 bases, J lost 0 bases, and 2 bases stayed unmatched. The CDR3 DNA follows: TGTGCCAGCTCACCGGCAGGGGGCTCCTACGAGCAGTACTTC. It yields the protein CASSPAGGSYEQYF.

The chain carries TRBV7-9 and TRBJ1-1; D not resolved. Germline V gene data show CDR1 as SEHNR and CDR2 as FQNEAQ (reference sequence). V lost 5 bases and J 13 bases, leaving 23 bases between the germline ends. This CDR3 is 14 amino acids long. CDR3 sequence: CASSPPEELESLFF. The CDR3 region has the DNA TGTGCCAGCAGCCCCCCCGAGGAGTTGGAGTCCCTTTTCTTT. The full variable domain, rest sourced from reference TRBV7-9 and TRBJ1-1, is DTGVSQNPRHKITKRGQNVTFRCDPISEHNRLYWYRQTLGQGPEFLTYFQNEAQLEKSRLLSDRFSAERPKGSFSTLEIQRTEQGDSAMYLCASSPPEELESLFFGQGTRLTVV.